These 26 T cell receptor beta chains were all obtained from the same sample, sequenced in a study of molecular identifiers for immune sequencing clone quantification. TCRdb reprocessed the PCR reads with MiXCR, giving one entry per CDR3 protein. This table has approximately 550,000 distinct CDR3 sequences, 20% to 25% appearing once. The sequenced sample consisted of naive CD8+ T cells from blood, with Jurkat cell RNA spiked in. Subset described: FACS-sorted CD8+CD4-CCR7+CD45RA+ naive T cells. Receptors were obtained from a human donor in good health. Some libraries in this study had Jurkat cell RNA spiked in.

On this clonotype: Just one base apart from a much larger clone, this may be a read error. Because the CDR3 is missing its conserved closing phenylalanine or tryptophan, this is likely a read error. The V call is TRBV6-1, the J call TRBJ2-7; D gene ambiguous. Germline loops: CDR1 MNHNS, CDR2 SASEGT. This CDR3 contains 11 residues. The V end was cut by 0 bases, the J end by 7 bases, with 4 bases between. The CDR3, as DNA: TGTGCCAGCAGTGAAGCGGGTGAGCAGTACCTC. It is translated as CASSEAGEQYL.

This clonotype has just a few counts. The chain carries TRBV19 and TRBJ1-5; tentative D call: TRBD1 (6 bases). CDR3 size: 15 residues. CDR1 is LNHDA, CDR2 SQIVND, per germline (reference sequence). The V end lost 6 bases, the J end lost 6 bases, and 18 bases lay between the germline ends. The CDR3 spells CASSIGTRGLQPQHF. DNA of the CDR3: TGTGCCAGTAGCATCGGGACAAGGGGTCTTCAGCCCCAGCATTTT.

This clonotype was seen ten or more times. The gene calls are TRBV5-5 and TRBJ2-5; 13 bases match TRBD2. The germline V gene encodes CDR1 SGHKS and CDR2 YYEKEE (reference sequence). The CDR3 has 17 residues. Trimming removed 4 bases from V and 5 bases from J; junction bases left unmatched: 11. Here the CDR3 DNA reads TGTGCCAGCAGCCCGGGGACTAGCGGGGTTATAGGGGAGACCCAGTACTTC. It yields the protein CASSPGTSGVIGETQYF.

V and J are TRBV5-4 and TRBJ2-7; D may be TRBD2 (6 bases). V lost 2 bases, J lost 5 bases, and 14 bases lay in between. The CDR3 is 14 residues long. Germline V lookup: CDR1 SGHNT, CDR2 YYREEE (reference sequence). The CDR3 nucleotides are TGTGCCAGCAGCTTAGCACTAGCTCCCAACGAGCAGTACTTC. Translation gives CASSLALAPNEQYF. The full variable domain, with the rest looked up from reference TRBV5-4 and TRBJ2-7, is ETGVTQSPTHLIKTRGQQVTLRCSSQSGHNTVSWYQQALGQGPQFIFQYYREEENGRGNFPPRFSGLQFPNYSSELNVNALELDDSALYLCASSLALAPNEQYFGPGTRLTVT.

The chain's CDR3 is CARKGAKSDTQYF. The CDR3 region has the DNA TGTGCCAGAAAGGGGGCTAAGTCAGATACGCAGTATTTT. This rearrangement joins TRBV5-3 to TRBJ2-3; TRBD1 matches 7 bases. TRBV5-3 is marked as an open reading frame, function uncertain. Germline trimming cut 6 bases from V and 4 bases from J; bases unmatched to any gene: 5. CDR3 size: 13 residues.

V usage is TRBV20-1 and J usage is TRBJ2-2; 15 bases align to TRBD2. The germline V gene has CDR1 DFQATT and CDR2 SNEGSKA (reference sequence). The junction had 12 bases not matched to a gene; V was cut back by 6 bases and J by 4 bases. The CDR3 extends over 18 amino acids. The CDR3 nucleotides read TGCAGTGCGCGGGGGACTAGCGGGAGGCCGGGGGCCACCGGGGAGCTGTTTTTT. This encodes CSARGTSGRPGATGELFF.

This chain links TRBV27 with TRBJ2-3, with 8 bases identical to TRBD2. Per the germline V gene, CDR1 is MNHEY and CDR2 is SMNVEV (reference sequence). This CDR3 is 14 amino acids long. V was pared by 11 bases and J by 0 bases, with 7 bases of the junction left unmatched. CDR3 region: CASGGAFSTDTQYF. CDR3 coding DNA: TGTGCCTCCGGGGGGGCCTTTAGCACAGATACGCAGTATTTT.

This clonotype was counted many times. The V gene is TRBV30, the J gene TRBJ1-1; unclear D gene. CDR3 length equals 12 residues. Germline loops: CDR1 GTSNPN, CDR2 SVGIG (reference sequence). The V end lost 0 bases, the J end lost 7 bases, and 9 bases lay between the germline ends. The CDR3 spells CAWSVVGYEAFF. The CDR3 nucleotides read TGTGCCTGGAGTGTAGTAGGATATGAAGCTTTCTTT.

This clonotype was detected ten times or more. The CDR3 sequence is CASRSRGSPPDTQYF. DNA of the CDR3: TGTGCCAGCAGGTCCCGCGGGAGTCCCCCAGATACGCAGTATTTT. V is TRBV5-6 and J is TRBJ2-3, with 7 bases identical to TRBD2. The CDR3 extends over 15 amino acids. The junction had 10 bases not matched to a gene; V was cut back by 5 bases and J by 4 bases. The V gene's germline CDR1 is SGHDT and CDR2 YYEEEE.

This clonotype was recorded at least ten times. This chain links TRBV28 with TRBJ2-5; D call uncertain. Germline V lookup: CDR1 MDHEN, CDR2 SYDVKM. Trimming pared 4 bases from V and 5 bases from J, leaving 5 bases between. The CDR3 loop spans 11 amino acids. CDR3: CASSSRETQYF. CDR3 bases: TGTGCCAGCAGTTCACGGGAGACCCAGTACTTC.

At least ten counts were recorded for this clonotype. V is TRBV29-1 and J is TRBJ1-1; TRBD1 might be the D (5 bases). The V and J ends lost 3 bases and 6 bases respectively, with 14 bases between them. From germline, CDR1 is SQVTM and CDR2 ANQGSEA. This CDR3 has 13 residues. CDR3 sequence reads: CSVEGEIFAEAFF. CDR3 coding DNA: TGCAGCGTTGAGGGGGAGATTTTCGCTGAAGCTTTCTTT.

The chain joins TRBV11-2 to TRBJ2-1; D is unresolved. The CDR3 length is 14 residues. Germline-derived CDR1 and CDR2 are SGHAT and FQNNGV. V dropped 0 bases and J dropped 5 bases, with 8 bases sitting between them. CDR3 sequence: CASSLEMADNEQFF. In nucleotides, the CDR3 is TGTGCCAGCAGCTTAGAAATGGCTGACAATGAGCAGTTCTTC. The full variable domain, with the rest looked up from reference TRBV11-2 and TRBJ2-1, is EAGVAQSPRYKIIEKRQSVAFWCNPISGHATLYWYQQILGQGPKLLIQFQNNGVVDDSQLPKDRFSAERLKGVDSTLKIQPAKLEDSAVYLCASSLEMADNEQFFGPGTRLTVL.

This clonotype has just a few counts. J is TRBJ2-7 and V is TRBV11-2; no definite D call. This CDR3 is built from 13 residues. Germline CDR1 is SGHAT and CDR2 is FQNNGV. The ends were cut back, 3 bases at V and 4 bases at J, with 10 bases in the middle. CDR3: CASSFMYGYEQYF. DNA for the CDR3: TGTGCCAGCAGCTTTATGTACGGTTACGAGCAGTACTTC.

This clonotype was counted ten times or more. The chain recombines TRBV25-1 with TRBJ1-1, with 8 bases identical to TRBD1. Germline-derived CDR1 and CDR2 are MGHDK and SYGVNS. V lost 4 bases to trimming and J lost 7 bases; unmatched junction nucleotides: 8. This CDR3 is built from 14 residues. CDR3 DNA: TGTGCCAGCAGTGGGGGGACAGGTTCCTTTGAAGCTTTCTTT. It codes for CASSGGTGSFEAFF.

This clonotype was picked up a small number of times. The V and J genes are TRBV19 and TRBJ2-7, with 10 bases aligning to TRBD2. CDR3 length equals 15 residues. Germline trimming cut 1 base from V and 2 bases from J; bases unmatched to any gene: 2. CDR1 and CDR2 (germline): LNHDA, SQIVND (reference sequence). CDR3 loop: CASSIGTSGAYEQYF. The CDR3 nucleotides read TGTGCCAGTAGTATAGGGACTAGCGGAGCCTACGAGCAGTACTTC.

This sequence joins TRBV30 and TRBJ1-1; no definite D call. The V end was cut by 2 bases, the J end by 7 bases, with 14 bases between. The CDR3 consists of 13 residues. Germline assignment: CDR1 GTSNPN and CDR2 SVGIG (reference sequence). The DNA for the CDR3 is TGTGCCTGGAGTAACGGGGTTTTGGATGAAGCTTTCTTT. Its translation: CAWSNGVLDEAFF.

This clonotype was seen many times. The chain recombines TRBV5-1 with TRBJ2-7, with D tentatively TRBD1 or TRBD2 (5 bases each). The V gene's germline CDR1 is SGHRS and CDR2 YFSETQ. This CDR3 contains 13 residues. Between the trimmed V and J ends, which lost 0 bases and 5 bases, there was a span of 9 bases. CDR3 loop: CASSLATGHEQYF. The CDR3 region has the DNA TGCGCCAGCAGCTTGGCCACGGGACACGAGCAGTACTTC.

This clonotype was seen at least ten times. V is TRBV20-1 and J is TRBJ2-7; tentative D call: TRBD2 (6 bases). V dropped 0 bases and J dropped 5 bases, with 11 bases sitting between them. The CDR3 is 13 residues long. Germline loops: CDR1 DFQATT, CDR2 SNEGSKA (reference sequence). For the CDR3, the DNA is TGCAGTGCTAGAGAACCGACTAGGAACGAGCAGTACTTC. Its translation is CSAREPTRNEQYF.

This clonotype was recorded many times. This chain joins TRBV6-5 and TRBJ2-7, with D maybe TRBD2 (5 bases). The germline gives CDR1 MNHEY, CDR2 SVGAGI. Trimming left V 6 bases short and J 0 bases short, with 12 bases between. The CDR3 consists of 14 residues. CDR3: CASSLGVPSYEQYF. The DNA of the CDR3 is TGTGCCAGCAGCCTCGGGGTGCCCTCCTACGAGCAGTACTTC.

This clonotype was found a few times. V and J are TRBV19 and TRBJ1-4, with D possibly matching TRBD1 (6 bases). CDR1 LNHDA and CDR2 SQIVND come from the germline V gene (reference sequence). There are 20 residues in the CDR3. The V end was cut by 3 bases, the J end by 5 bases, with 28 bases between. For the CDR3, the DNA is TGTGCCAGTAGTATCCCCCTTGGAGGGGGGGTACGTTCTCGGAATGAAAAACTGTTTTTT. It yields the protein CASSIPLGGGVRSRNEKLFF. Full variable domain (rest looked up from reference TRBV19 and TRBJ1-4): DGGITQSPKYLFRKEGQNVTLSCEQNLNHDAMYWYRQDPGQGLRLIYYSQIVNDFQKGDIAEGYSVSREKKESFPLTVTSAQKNPTAFYLCASSIPLGGGVRSRNEKLFFGSGTQLSVL.

Comments on this clonotype: Given a much more abundant clone one base away, this may be a read error. J is TRBJ2-5 and V is TRBV7-6, with a possible D match to TRBD1 (6 bases). The germline V gene encodes CDR1 SGHVS and CDR2 FNYEAQ. The CDR3 is made up of 15 amino acids. In DNA form, the CDR3 reads TGTGCCAGCAGCTTAGCCCGGACAGACCAAGAGGCCCAGTACTTC. It codes for CASSLARTDQEAQYF.

The chain joins TRBV12-3 or TRBV12-4 to TRBJ1-1, with 7 bases matching TRBD1. V was clipped by 3 bases and J by 1 base; unmatched bases: 5. There are 15 residues in the CDR3. CDR3: CASSLTGPQNTEAFF. CDR3 in DNA: TGTGCCAGCAGTTTGACAGGGCCCCAGAACACTGAAGCTTTCTTT.

This clonotype was counted only a few times. The V gene is TRBV27, the J gene TRBJ2-1; 11 bases line up with TRBD2. CDR3 length: 16 amino acids. Germline lookup yields CDR1 MNHEY and CDR2 SMNVEV (reference sequence). Unmatched junction bases numbered 6, after V lost 4 bases and J lost 4 bases. For the CDR3, the DNA is TGTGCCAGCAGTTCCGGGACTAGCGGAGAATACAATGAGCAGTTCTTC. Translating it yields CASSSGTSGEYNEQFF.

This clonotype appeared many times. This sequence joins TRBV29-1 and TRBJ1-2; 8 nucleotides line up with TRBD1. V shed 0 bases, J shed 1 base, and the junction held 4 bases outside the gene matches. The germline CDR1 and CDR2 sequences are SQVTM and ANQGSEA. The CDR3 loop spans 15 amino acids. CDR3 residues: CSVEEAGGYNYGYTF. CDR3 nucleotide sequence: TGCAGCGTTGAAGAGGCAGGGGGCTATAACTATGGCTACACCTTC.

About this clonotype itself: A clone one base away is much larger, so this may be a read error. The chain couples TRBV7-9 to TRBJ2-7; 9 positions match TRBD1. This CDR3 region has 15 residues. Germline V gene sequence: CDR1 SEHNR, CDR2 FQNEAQ (reference sequence). The CDR3 DNA follows: TGTGCCAGCAGCCTGGACAGGGGCCCCTCCCACGAGCAGTACTTC. This codes for CASSLDRGPSHEQYF.

In this sample, this clonotype turned up many times. The rearrangement joins TRBV28 to TRBJ2-3, with a possible D match to TRBD1 (6 bases). CDR3 length: 15 amino acids. V was cut by 3 bases and J by 4 bases, with 14 bases left in between. Germline values: CDR1 MDHEN, CDR2 SYDVKM. The CDR3 region has the DNA TGTGCCAGCAGTTTGTTGACAGGCGGCGCAGATACGCAGTATTTT. Its protein product is CASSLLTGGADTQYF.